These 18 T cell receptor beta chains came from one sample sequenced in a study of CD8 T cells in Susac syndrome. RNA totalling about 0.45 to 1 ug underwent reverse transcription with random hexamers. Using its own MiXCR run on the immunoSEQ multiplex PCR reads, TCRdb lists one record per CDR3 protein. The sample consists of about 200,000 distinct CDR3 sequences, roughly 92% of them appearing once. Material for sequencing was CD8+ T cells from PBMCs. These TCRs come from a human donor with multiple sclerosis.

The rearrangement uses TRBV27 and TRBJ2-3, with 9 bases that match TRBD1. This CDR3 contains 16 residues. Per the germline V gene, CDR1 is MNHEY and CDR2 is SMNVEV (reference sequence). With 1 base clipped from V and 4 bases from J, the junction kept 6 bases outside the gene matches. This CDR3 reads CASSLYGDRVPDTQYF. The DNA of the CDR3 is TGTGCCAGCAGTTTATATGGGGACAGGGTTCCAGATACGCAGTATTTT.

The chain couples TRBV4-1 to TRBJ1-5, with 9 bases matching TRBD1. The CDR3 loop spans 19 amino acids. The V gene's germline CDR1 is MGHRA and CDR2 YSYEKL. V lost 1 base and J lost 1; bases outside the gene matches: 11. For the CDR3, the DNA is TGCGCCAGCAGCCAAGGTTGGCCACAGGGGGCTAAAAGCAATCAGCCCCAGCATTTT. It codes for CASSQGWPQGAKSNQPQHF.

This chain joins TRBV29-1 and TRBJ2-7; TRBD1 matches 10 bases. The CDR3 is made up of 14 amino acids. Germline V gene lookup returns CDR1 SQVTM and CDR2 ANQGSEA. J was trimmed by 5 bases and V by 3 bases; bases with no gene match: 7. CDR3 amino acids: CSVDLGTGVNEQYF. The DNA of the CDR3 is TGCAGCGTTGATTTGGGGACAGGGGTGAACGAGCAGTACTTC.

V usage is TRBV19 and J usage is TRBJ2-2; D possibly corresponds to TRBD2 (5 bases). Trimming cost V 7 bases and J 6 bases, with 15 bases left between them. CDR1 LNHDA and CDR2 SQIVND come from the germline V gene (reference sequence). This CDR3 contains 14 residues. As DNA, the CDR3 is TGTGCCAGTATGGGTGTCGCGGGCCCCGGGGAGCTGTTTTTT. Translating gives CASMGVAGPGELFF.

The chain couples TRBV27 to TRBJ2-3; no definite D call. In germline, CDR1 is MNHEY, CDR2 SMNVEV (reference sequence). The CDR3 loop spans 15 amino acids. Deletions cut 2 bases from V and 0 bases from J, with 9 bases between. This CDR3 is CASSLDVFSTDTQYF. As DNA, the CDR3 is TGTGCCAGCAGTTTAGATGTATTTAGCACAGATACGCAGTATTTT.

J is TRBJ2-5 and V is TRBV12-3 or TRBV12-4; 7 bases line up with TRBD2. V lost 6 bases to trimming and J lost 7 bases; unmatched junction nucleotides: 20. There are 17 residues in the CDR3. CDR3 in amino acids: CASRLDPGLLGRATQYF. The CDR3 DNA sequence: TGTGCCAGCAGGCTCGACCCGGGACTATTGGGGCGGGCGACCCAGTACTTC.

CDR3 nucleotides: TGTGCCAGCAGCTTAAAAAGCGGGGGGTCCTACGAGCAGTACTTC. Amino acid sequence: CASSLKSGGSYEQYF. The chain is built from TRBV7-9 and TRBJ2-7; TRBD2 matches at 9 bases. Per the germline V gene, CDR1 is SEHNR and CDR2 is FQNEAQ (reference sequence). This CDR3 comprises 15 residues. V gave up 2 bases and J gave up 1 base; unmatched junction bases: 3.

This chain links TRBV19 with TRBJ1-1; no clear D. Germline V gives CDR1 LNHDA, CDR2 SQIVND (reference sequence). The CDR3 has 13 amino acids. V lost 5 bases and J 1 base, leaving 8 bases between the germline ends. CDR3 protein: CASSGWGNTEAFF. Written as DNA, the CDR3 is TGTGCCAGTAGTGGTTGGGGGAACACTGAAGCTTTCTTT.

This sequence joins TRBV6-2 or TRBV6-3 and TRBJ1-2; 9 positions agree with TRBD1. CDR1 is MNHEY and CDR2 is SVGEGT in the germline V gene. The CDR3 length is 14 residues. V shed 4 bases and J 5 bases; nucleotides not matched to a gene: 5. CDR3 sequence reads: CASSSGDRVYGYTF. In nucleotides, the CDR3 is TGTGCCAGCAGTTCCGGGGACAGGGTGTATGGCTACACCTTC.

V usage is TRBV6-6 and J usage is TRBJ2-1, with D perhaps matching TRBD1 (6 bases). Trimming took 9 bases from V and 5 from J, leaving 17 bases between them. Germline V gene sequence: CDR1 MNHNY, CDR2 SVGAGI (reference sequence). The CDR3 is made up of 14 amino acids. The CDR3 region has the DNA TGTGCCAGTCATAGGACAGCACCGGACAATGAGCAGTTCTTC. The encoded protein is CASHRTAPDNEQFF.

The rearrangement joins TRBV27 to TRBJ2-7; D is perhaps TRBD1 (6 bases). Germline V gene data show CDR1 as MNHEY and CDR2 as SMNVEV (reference sequence). Trimming shortened V by 5 bases and J by 5 bases, and 22 bases separated the two germline ends. The CDR3 extends over 16 amino acids. CDR3 DNA: TGTGCCAGCAGTCCTCCGGGACACCCGGCGAAAAACGAGCAGTACTTC. As protein: CASSPPGHPAKNEQYF.

V and J are TRBV4-1 and TRBJ2-7; maybe TRBD2 (6 bases). CDR1 is MGHRA, CDR2 YSYEKL, per germline. V lost 0 bases, J lost 4 bases, and 13 bases lay in between. The CDR3 extends over 15 amino acids. The CDR3: CASSQDSSGEYEQYF. The DNA for the CDR3 is TGCGCCAGCAGCCAAGATTCATCGGGAGAGTACGAGCAGTACTTC.

This chain links TRBV9 with TRBJ2-1; D may correspond to TRBD1 or TRBD2 (6 bases each). The CDR3 is made up of 14 amino acids. The germline V gene has CDR1 SGDLS and CDR2 YYNGEE. V was shortened by 0 bases and J by 8 bases, with 12 bases between the two germline ends. The CDR3 DNA sequence: TGTGCCAGCAGCGTAGATGGAGGGGGAGATGAGCAGTTCTTC. As protein: CASSVDGGGDEQFF.

This clonotype was counted a single time. The gene calls are TRBV28 and TRBJ2-1, with unresolved D. Between the trimmed V and J ends, which lost 2 bases and 5 bases, there was a span of 10 bases. From germline, CDR1 is MDHEN and CDR2 SYDVKM. CDR3 length equals 14 residues. The CDR3 DNA follows: TGTGCCAGCAGTTTAATTTCACTTCACAATGAGCAGTTCTTC. It translates to CASSLISLHNEQFF.

This clonotype was detected a few times. J is TRBJ1-1 and V is TRBV5-4; D remains unclear. Deletions cut 1 base from V and 2 bases from J, with 3 bases between. The CDR3 is 12 residues long. Germline CDR1 is SGHNT and CDR2 is YYREEE (reference sequence). The CDR3 here is CASSLINTEAFF. The CDR3 nucleotides are TGTGCCAGCAGCTTGATAAACACTGAAGCTTTCTTT.

This clonotype was recorded at least ten times. The J gene is TRBJ2-7, the V gene TRBV28, with TRBD1 matching 9 bases. Trimming at V came to 6 bases and at J to 1 base, leaving 4 bases not matched to a gene. Germline V gene sequence: CDR1 MDHEN, CDR2 SYDVKM. There are 14 residues in the CDR3. Written as DNA, the CDR3 is TGTGCCAGCAGCTTGGGGACAGGGTCCTACGAGCAGTACTTC. It translates to CASSLGTGSYEQYF.

The chain couples TRBV7-9 to TRBJ2-3; D remains unclear. V shed 5 bases and J shed 0 bases, with 12 bases lying between them. Germline V gene sequence: CDR1 SEHNR, CDR2 FQNEAQ (reference sequence). CDR3 length equals 15 residues. As DNA, the CDR3 is TGTGCCAGCAGCCAGACTCAGCCTAGCACAGATACGCAGTATTTT. It encodes CASSQTQPSTDTQYF.

The chain has TRBV10-3 and TRBJ2-2; tentatively, D is TRBD2 (5 bases). Trimming shortened V by 10 bases and J by 4 bases, and 13 bases separated the two germline ends. This CDR3 is 13 amino acids long. Germline loops: CDR1 ENHRY, CDR2 SYGVKD. The CDR3 region has the DNA TGTGCCACCGCGGGCTCCCCCACCGGGGAGCTGTTTTTT. Translation gives CATAGSPTGELFF.